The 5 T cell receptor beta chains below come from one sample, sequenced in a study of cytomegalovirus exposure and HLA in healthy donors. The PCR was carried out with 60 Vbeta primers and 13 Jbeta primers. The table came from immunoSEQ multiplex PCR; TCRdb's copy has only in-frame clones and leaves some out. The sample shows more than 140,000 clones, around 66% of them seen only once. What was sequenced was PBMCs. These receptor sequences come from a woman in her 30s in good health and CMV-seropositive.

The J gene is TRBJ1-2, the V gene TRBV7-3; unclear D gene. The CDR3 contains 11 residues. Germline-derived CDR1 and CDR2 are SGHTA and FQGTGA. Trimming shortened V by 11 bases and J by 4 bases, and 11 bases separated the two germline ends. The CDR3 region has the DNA TGTGCCGAGATCAACGCCTATGGCTACACCTTC. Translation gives CAEINAYGYTF.

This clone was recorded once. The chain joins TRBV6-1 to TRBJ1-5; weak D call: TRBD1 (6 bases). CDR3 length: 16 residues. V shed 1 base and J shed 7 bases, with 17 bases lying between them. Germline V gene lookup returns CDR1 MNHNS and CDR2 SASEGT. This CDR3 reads CASSEGFGGGHQPQHF. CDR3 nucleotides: TGTGCCAGCAGTGAAGGGTTCGGGGGGGGGCACCAGCCCCAGCATTTT.

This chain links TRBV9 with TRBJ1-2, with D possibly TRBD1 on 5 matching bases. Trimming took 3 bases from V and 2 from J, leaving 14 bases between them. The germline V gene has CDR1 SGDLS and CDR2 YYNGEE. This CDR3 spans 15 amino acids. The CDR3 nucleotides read TGTGCCAGCAGCGCCACAGGCGGTGACAACTATGGCTACACCTTC. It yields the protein CASSATGGDNYGYTF.

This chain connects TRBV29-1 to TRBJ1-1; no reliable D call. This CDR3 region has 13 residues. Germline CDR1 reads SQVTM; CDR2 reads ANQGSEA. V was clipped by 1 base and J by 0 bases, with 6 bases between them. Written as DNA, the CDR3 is TGCAGCGTTGAAGCGTACATGAACACTGAAGCTTTCTTT. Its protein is CSVEAYMNTEAFF.

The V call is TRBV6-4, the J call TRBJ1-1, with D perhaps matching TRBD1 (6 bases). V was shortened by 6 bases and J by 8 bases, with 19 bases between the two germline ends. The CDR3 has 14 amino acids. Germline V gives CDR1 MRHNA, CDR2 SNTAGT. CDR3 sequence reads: CASRGYQGLGEAFF. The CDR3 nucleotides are TGTGCCAGCAGAGGTTATCAGGGGCTGGGGGAAGCTTTCTTT.